This T cell receptor beta chain was observed in a study of T cell responses to AZD1222 COVID-19 vaccine. Findings and caveats of the study: Seropositive AZD1222 recipients at baseline numbered only 6 or 7. Spike-specific TCR breadth and depth grew following two AZD1222 doses.

With respect to this clone: Its antigen is still unknown.

Measured with immunoSEQ multiplex PCR; TCRdb has only the in-frame clones, and not every one. This table has 140,000 to 150,000 clones, 88% appearing once. The CDR3 runs to 16 residues. Per the germline V gene, CDR1 is LNHNV and CDR2 is YYDKDF (reference sequence). V was pared by 0 bases and J by 8 bases, with 17 bases between. This clonotype was obtained from an adult who received the MenACWY meningococcal vaccine as a control. The material was peripheral blood, obtained 28 days after the second dose of the MenACWY control vaccine. This sequence joins TRBV15 and TRBJ1-3, with D possibly being TRBD1 (5 bases). Here the CDR3 reads CATSRDRQGIRHTIYF. CDR3 coding DNA: TGTGCCACCAGCAGAGATCGGCAGGGCATCAGGCACACCATATATTTT.